Listed below are T cell receptor beta chains from one sample, sequenced in a study of Ad26.COV2.S vaccination and SARS-CoV-2 variants. TCRdb's table, derived via immunoSEQ multiplex PCR, lists solely in-frame clones and lacks some. The sample comprises about 410,000 clones, roughly nine tenths of which are singletons, and roughly 3.5% rests with the top ten. Specimen: peripheral blood, collected in a trial of Ad26.COV2.S vaccine versus placebo. Receptors were obtained from a person aged 18-60 years who received the Ad26.COV2.S COVID-19 vaccine or a placebo. Each CDR3 is given with its conserved first and last residue. D genes are given only for firm matches. Clone size appears in some rows only: once, few, many, or a class for an expanded clone.

TRBD1	TRBV11-2	.	TRBJ1-1	TGTGCCAGCAGCTTCCAGGGGGCCGAAGCTTTCTTT	CASSFQGAEAFF
TRBD1	TRBV19	.	TRBJ1-1	TGTGCCAGTAGCAAGTCCCGGGACAGGGGAAAGGACACTGAAGCTTTCTTT	CASSKSRDRGKDTEAFF
.	TRBV4-1	.	TRBJ1-4	TGCGCCAGCAGCCCGACAGTTTTCAATGAAAAACTGTTTTTT	CASSPTVFNEKLFF
.	TRBV6-1	once	TRBJ2-7	TGTGCCAGCAGTGAGAGCAACTCCTACGAGCAGTACTTC	CASSESNSYEQYF
TRBD1	TRBV10-1	.	TRBJ2-7	TGCGCCAGCAGTGATGACAGGGCCCCCTCCTACGAGCAGTACTTC	CASSDDRAPSYEQYF
TRBD1	TRBV7-2	.	TRBJ2-7	TGTGCCAGCAGCGCCGCAGGGGGCCCCCACGAGCAGTACTTC	CASSAAGGPHEQYF
.	TRBV3-1/TRBV3-2	.	TRBJ2-2	TGTGCCAGCAGCCAGGGCTCGGACACCGGGGAGCTGTTTTTT	CASSQGSDTGELFF
.	TRBV29-1	once	TRBJ2-2	TGCAGCGTTCCCGGGACACCCAACACCGGGGAGCTGTTTTTT	CSVPGTPNTGELFF
TRBD2	TRBV4-2	.	TRBJ2-5	TGTGCCAGCAGCCCAATGGGGACTAGCGGGCCGGGACGGGAGACCCAGTACTTC	CASSPMGTSGPGRETQYF
.	TRBV5-1	.	TRBJ2-2	TGCGCCAGCAGCTTTGGGGATAACACCGGGGAGCTGTTTTTT	CASSFGDNTGELFF
.	TRBV11-2	.	TRBJ2-3	TGTGCCAGCACCCATTCGACGGAGAGCACAGATACGCAGTATTTT	CASTHSTESTDTQYF
TRBD1	TRBV7-2	.	TRBJ2-1	TGTGCCAGCAGCTTAGAGGGCAGGGGGATCAATGAGCAGTTCTTC	CASSLEGRGINEQFF
TRBD1	TRBV7-8	.	TRBJ1-5	TGTGCCAGCAGCTTCGAATTAGGACAGGGTAATCAGCCCCAGCATTTT	CASSFELGQGNQPQHF
.	TRBV7-9	.	TRBJ1-6	TGTGCCAGCAGCTTGCAGTATAATTCACCCCTCCACTTT	CASSLQYNSPLHF
TRBD1	TRBV7-8	.	TRBJ1-5	TGTGCCAGCAGCTCCAGGGGGGATCAGCCCCAGCATTTT	CASSSRGDQPQHF
.	TRBV27	.	TRBJ1-2	TGTGCCAGCAGTTTGTCAGGGCAGAACAATGGCTACACCTTC	CASSLSGQNNGYTF
.	TRBV2	few	TRBJ1-2	TGTGCCAGAAGAACAGGGAGCCATGGCTACACCTTC	CARRTGSHGYTF
.	TRBV10-3	.	TRBJ1-1	TGTGCCACCCTTGAGGGGATAGACACTGAAGCTTTCTTT	CATLEGIDTEAFF
.	TRBV12-3/TRBV12-4	.	TRBJ1-2	TGTGCCAGCAGTGACACAGGGATCGGTGGCTACACCTTC	CASSDTGIGGYTF
TRBD2	TRBV27	.	TRBJ2-1	TGTGCCAGCAGTTTAGGGACTAGCTCCTACAATGAGCAGTTCTTC	CASSLGTSSYNEQFF
.	TRBV6-4	.	TRBJ1-1	TGTGCCAGCAGTGACCCGCAGGGTGAAGCTTTCTTT	CASSDPQGEAFF
.	TRBV5-6	.	TRBJ1-3	TGTGCCAGCAGCTTGGGTCCAGGGATGCGCGACACCATATATTTT	CASSLGPGMRDTIYF
TRBD2	TRBV7-7	.	TRBJ2-5	TGTGCCAGCAGCCTGGGACTAGCGGGGGGATTAGAGACCCAGTACTTC	CASSLGLAGGLETQYF
.	TRBV11-2	once	TRBJ1-6	TGTGCCAGCAGCCCCCTCACAAGCGGGAATTCACCCCTCCACTTT	CASSPLTSGNSPLHF
.	TRBV5-1	.	TRBJ1-4	TGCGCCAGCAGCTTTCAGGGGACTGGTGAAAAACTGTTTTTT	CASSFQGTGEKLFF
.	TRBV11-2	.	TRBJ2-1	TGTGCCACCAGGGCTTCCTACAATGAGCAGTTCTTC	CATRASYNEQFF
.	TRBV3-1/TRBV3-2	.	TRBJ1-3	TGTGCCAGCAGTGGGAGTCCTGGAAACACCATATATTTT	CASSGSPGNTIYF
.	TRBV20-1	.	TRBJ2-5	TGCAGTGCTAATTACGAAGAGACCCAGTACTTC	CSANYEETQYF
.	TRBV2	.	TRBJ1-3	TGTGCCAGCAGGTTTAGCTGGGCTGGAAACACCATATATTTT	CASRFSWAGNTIYF
TRBD2	TRBV5-4	.	TRBJ2-3	TGTGCCAGCAGCTTGCGGACTAGCGGGTCAGATACGCAGTATTTT	CASSLRTSGSDTQYF
.	TRBV5-1	.	TRBJ2-1	TGCGCCAGCAGCGTAGGGGGTCGTGAGCAGTTCTTC	CASSVGGREQFF
.	TRBV15	.	TRBJ1-5	TGTGCCACCAGCAGGGCTCGACAGGGCAATCAGCCCCAGCATTTT	CATSRARQGNQPQHF
TRBD2	TRBV18	.	TRBJ2-1	TGTGCCAGCTCACCAACTAGCGGGGGGGCCAATGAGCAGTTCTTC	CASSPTSGGANEQFF
.	TRBV12-3/TRBV12-4	.	TRBJ1-2	TGTGCCAGCAGAGGAGGAAGGGGCTACACCTTC	CASRGGRGYTF
TRBD2	TRBV5-4	.	TRBJ2-2	TGTGCCAGCAGCTTCCTAGCGGGGGACGGGGAGCTGTTTTTT	CASSFLAGDGELFF
.	TRBV15	.	TRBJ1-5	TGTGCCACCAGCAAACAGTGGGGAGAGCCCCAGCATTTT	CATSKQWGEPQHF
TRBD2	TRBV9	.	TRBJ2-7	TGTGCCAGCAGCCCCGGGACTAGGTCCTACGAGCAGTACTTC	CASSPGTRSYEQYF
.	TRBV6-5	.	TRBJ1-2	TGTGCCAGCAGCGAGACGGACGACGGCTACACCTTC	CASSETDDGYTF
.	TRBV4-2	.	TRBJ2-3	TGTGCCAGCAGCCAAGAAGCGATCGGTGTCGTAGATACGCAGTATTTT	CASSQEAIGVVDTQYF
TRBD2	TRBV5-4	.	TRBJ2-3	TGTGCCAGCAGCTACACCGGGACTAGCGGGGCTGATACGCAGTATTTT	CASSYTGTSGADTQYF
.	TRBV15	.	TRBJ1-1	TGTGCCACCAGCAGAGCGGGGATCGGCACTGAAGCTTTCTTT	CATSRAGIGTEAFF
.	TRBV18	.	TRBJ2-2	TGTGCCAGCTCACCGGAGGTAACGGTGGCTCCCGGGGAGCTGTTTTTT	CASSPEVTVAPGELFF
TRBD1	TRBV19	.	TRBJ1-4	TGTGCCACCGGGACAGGGGCGACTAATGAAAAACTGTTTTTT	CATGTGATNEKLFF
TRBD1	TRBV6-6	.	TRBJ1-1	TGTGCCAGCACCTCCAGGGGGGGGTCTGAAGCTTTCTTT	CASTSRGGSEAFF
.	TRBV6-5	few	TRBJ1-6	TGTGCCAGCAGCCGGACGGTTTTTGATAATTCACCCCTCCACTTT	CASSRTVFDNSPLHF
TRBD1	TRBV2	.	TRBJ2-2	TGTGCCAGCAGTGAAGCGGGACAGTTCGATCCCGGGGAGCTGTTTTTT	CASSEAGQFDPGELFF
TRBD1	TRBV19	once	TRBJ2-2	TGTGCCAGTAGTATAGATGGAATTTGGGACAGCGCGAACACCGGGGAGCTGTTTTTT	CASSIDGIWDSANTGELFF
TRBD2	TRBV9	.	TRBJ2-1	TGTGCCAGCAGCGTTATATCGGCGGGGGATGAGCAGTTCTTC	CASSVISAGDEQFF
.	TRBV5-5	once	TRBJ2-7	TGTGCCAGCAGCTTGGAGCCCCAGATTACCTACGAGCAGTACTTC	CASSLEPQITYEQYF
.	TRBV2	.	TRBJ1-2	TGTGCCAGCACTGTACAGTATAACTATGGCTACACCTTC	CASTVQYNYGYTF
TRBD1	TRBV12-5	.	TRBJ1-1	TGTGCTAGTGGTCGGGACAGGGACACTGAAGCTTTCTTT	CASGRDRDTEAFF
.	TRBV2	few	TRBJ1-1	TGTGCCAGCAGTGTCAGGGGTAGGGAAGCTTTCTTT	CASSVRGREAFF
.	TRBV4-2	once	TRBJ1-2	TGTGCCAGCAGCCGGGGGGGGCCGAATGAGAACTATGGCTACACCTTC	CASSRGGPNENYGYTF
.	TRBV11-2	.	TRBJ2-6	TGTGCCAGCAGCTCCCCCTGGGGACAATTCTCTGGGGCCAACGTCCTGACTTTC	CASSSPWGQFSGANVLTF